This T cell receptor (beta chain) was profiled in a study of shared clonotypes between healthy human individuals. Profiling relied on immunoSEQ multiplex PCR, and the TCRdb table lists in-frame clones only, not all of them. This table holds about 1.1 million clones, around three quarters found once. V gave up 7 bases and J gave up 3 bases; unmatched junction bases: 14. The CDR3 is 16 amino acids. Germline V gives CDR1 SQVTM, CDR2 ANQGSEA. The TCR originated in a man between 18 and 35 years old in good health. Some clones in this sample may be carry-over from other donors' samples. Material: memory CD4+ T cells from PBMCs. The subset: CD45RA-negative fraction. The chain is built from TRBV29-1 and TRBJ2-3; 9 bases are a match to TRBD2. The CDR3 region is CSGDTSSGGGTDTQYF. The DNA of the CDR3 is TGCAGCGGCGATACGAGTAGCGGGGGAGGTACAGATACGCAGTATTTT.